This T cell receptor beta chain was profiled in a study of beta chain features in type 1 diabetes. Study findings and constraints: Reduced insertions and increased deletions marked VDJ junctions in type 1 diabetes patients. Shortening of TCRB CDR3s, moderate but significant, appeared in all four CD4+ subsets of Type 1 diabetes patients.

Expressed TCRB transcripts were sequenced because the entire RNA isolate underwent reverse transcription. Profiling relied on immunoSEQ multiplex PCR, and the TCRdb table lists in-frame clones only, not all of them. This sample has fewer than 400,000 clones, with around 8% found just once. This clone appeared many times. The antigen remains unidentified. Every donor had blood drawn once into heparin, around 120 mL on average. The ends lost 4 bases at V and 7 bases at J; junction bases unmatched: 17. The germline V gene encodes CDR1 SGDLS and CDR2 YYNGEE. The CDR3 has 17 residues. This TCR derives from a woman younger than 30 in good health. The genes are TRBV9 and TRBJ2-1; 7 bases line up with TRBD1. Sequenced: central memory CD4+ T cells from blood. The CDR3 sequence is CASSPTLRDRSGNEQFF. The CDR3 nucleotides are TGTGCCAGCAGCCCCACCCTCCGGGACAGATCTGGAAATGAGCAGTTCTTC.